The T cell receptor beta chain under discussion was sequenced for a study of blood T cell repertoires in COVID-19. Background on the study: Both acute and convalescent COVID-19 samples were obtained from the United States, Italy and Spain.

Per the original methods: Reference gene primer amplification in the assay estimated nucleated cell counts. Sequencing used immunoSEQ multiplex PCR; TCRdb keeps in-frame clones, though not all of them. V, J and clone size derive from that table, while D and trimming were established from the DNA sequence. The table lists 400,000 to 500,000 clones, nearly 90% of them singletons, with about 1.4% in the top ten. The CDR3 loop spans 13 amino acids. With 7 bases clipped from V and 8 bases from J, the junction kept 5 bases outside the gene matches. Germline V gives CDR1 SQVTM, CDR2 ANQGSEA. Participants reported their clinical history, and cohort assignment relied on those reports. A COVID-19 case had been met by exposed participants during the 2 weeks before study entry.

This TCR came from a woman between 18 and 29 years old who had been exposed to COVID-19. Sequenced input: PBMCs or T cells enriched from blood (not recorded which). The chain combines TRBV29-1 with TRBJ2-1, with 13 bases that match TRBD2. For the CDR3, the DNA is TGCAGCGGTGGGACTAGCGGGATCGATGAGCAGTTCTTC. This translates into CSGGTSGIDEQFF.